Listed here are 8 T cell receptor beta chains from one sample, sequenced in a study of blood T cell repertoires in COVID-19. Profiled with immunoSEQ multiplex PCR; TCRdb holds only in-frame clones, not every one. The repertoire has under 350,000 clones, around nine tenths of them found once; the top ten carry around 2.5%. The material sequenced was PBMCs or T cells enriched from blood (not recorded which). The receptors come from a man aged 55 to 69 who had recovered from COVID-19.

The chain combines TRBV18 with TRBJ2-5, with D possibly being TRBD1 (5 bases). V was trimmed by 3 bases and J by 2 bases, leaving 10 bases between them. The CDR3 extends over 14 amino acids. CDR1 is KGHSH, CDR2 LQKENI, per germline. The CDR3 sequence is CASSPRVGQETQYF. The CDR3 DNA is TGTGCCAGCTCACCCAGGGTGGGACAAGAGACCCAGTACTTC.

The chain joins TRBV10-3 to TRBJ1-3, with 7 bases lining up with TRBD1. This CDR3 is 16 amino acids long. Germline assignment: CDR1 ENHRY and CDR2 SYGVKD. After removal of 6 bases from V and 0 bases from J, the junction contained 8 bases not matched to a gene. Here the CDR3 reads CAISQRGQISGNTIYF. CDR3 nucleotide sequence: TGTGCCATCAGCCAAAGGGGACAGATCTCTGGAAACACCATATATTTT.

J is TRBJ1-2 and V is TRBV2; D is perhaps TRBD1 (5 bases). CDR1 and CDR2 (germline): SNHLY, FYNNEI. Trimming removed 4 bases from V and 4 bases from J, with 10 bases in between. This CDR3 comprises 13 residues. The chain's CDR3 is CASSVGGTYGYTF. Written as DNA, the CDR3 is TGTGCCAGCAGTGTGGGGGGAACCTATGGCTACACCTTC. Full variable domain (missing parts from reference TRBV2 and TRBJ1-2): EPEVTQTPSHQVTQMGQEVILRCVPISNHLYFYWYRQILGQKVEFLVSFYNNEISEKSEIFDDQFSVERPDGSNFTLKIRSTKLEDSAMYFCASSVGGTYGYTFGSGTRLTVV.

V usage is TRBV29-1 and J usage is TRBJ1-1; no firm D call. The ends were cut back, 4 bases at V and 4 bases at J, with 13 bases in the middle. CDR3 length: 13 residues. Germline CDR1 reads SQVTM; CDR2 reads ANQGSEA. The CDR3 reads CSVVVSVGTEAFF. Here the CDR3 DNA reads TGCAGCGTTGTCGTCTCGGTCGGCACTGAAGCTTTCTTT.

DNA for the CDR3: TGTGCCAGCAGTTTGACGGGTAAGGGCTACACCTTC. Protein: CASSLTGKGYTF. The V gene is TRBV12-3 or TRBV12-4, the J gene TRBJ1-2; D is undetermined. V lost 3 bases and J 8 bases, leaving 10 bases between the germline ends. CDR3 length: 12 residues.

The CDR3 nucleotides are TGTGCCAGTAACACAGGGGGTAAAGGCAATCAGCCCCAGCATTTT. This translates into CASNTGGKGNQPQHF. J is TRBJ1-5 and V is TRBV19, with TRBD1 identical over 8 bases. With V trimmed by 7 bases and J by 2 bases, 7 bases remained unmatched. This CDR3 is built from 15 residues. Germline V CDR1 and CDR2: LNHDA, SQIVND (reference sequence).

This chain joins TRBV24-1 and TRBJ1-5, with TRBD1 identical over 9 bases. This CDR3 is 15 amino acids long. Germline CDR1 and CDR2: KGHDR and SFDVKD. After removal of 4 bases from V and 2 bases from J, the junction contained 2 bases not matched to a gene. The CDR3 DNA reads as TGTGCCACCAGTGAACAGGGGGCAGGCAATCAGCCCCAGCATTTT. Protein sequence: CATSEQGAGNQPQHF.

This clone appeared many times. This sequence joins TRBV6-5 and TRBJ1-5, with 9 bases fitting TRBD1. The J segment lost 6 bases and the V segment lost 8 bases, leaving 11 bases of the junction unmatched. The CDR3 has 15 residues. CDR1 is MNHEY and CDR2 is SVGAGI in the germline V gene. CDR3 bases: TGTGCCAGCCGGATCGCACAGGGGGCGATTCAGCCCCAGCATTTT. Amino acids: CASRIAQGAIQPQHF.